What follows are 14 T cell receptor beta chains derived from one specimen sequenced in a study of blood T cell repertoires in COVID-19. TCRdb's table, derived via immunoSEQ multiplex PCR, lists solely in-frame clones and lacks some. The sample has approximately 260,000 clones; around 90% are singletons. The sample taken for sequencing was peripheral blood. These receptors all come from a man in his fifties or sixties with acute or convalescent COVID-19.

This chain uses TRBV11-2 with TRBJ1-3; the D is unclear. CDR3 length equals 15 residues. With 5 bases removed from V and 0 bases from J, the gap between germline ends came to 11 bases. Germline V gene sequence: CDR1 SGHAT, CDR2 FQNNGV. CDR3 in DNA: TGTGCCAGCAGCCCCAACACGTTCTCTGGAAACACCATATATTTT. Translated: CASSPNTFSGNTIYF.

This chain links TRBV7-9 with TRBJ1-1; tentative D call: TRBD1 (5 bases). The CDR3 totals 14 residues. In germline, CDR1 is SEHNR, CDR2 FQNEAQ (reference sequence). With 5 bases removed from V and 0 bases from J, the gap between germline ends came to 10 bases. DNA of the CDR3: TGTGCCAGCAGCCGAGACAGCTTGAACACTGAAGCTTTCTTT. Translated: CASSRDSLNTEAFF.

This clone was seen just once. The CDR3 loop is CASSQQGPEAFF. For the CDR3, the DNA is TGTGCCAGCAGCCAGCAGGGGCCCGAAGCTTTCTTT. The J gene is TRBJ1-1, the V gene TRBV3-1 (or the pseudogene TRBV3-2); D is possibly TRBD1 (6 bases). Germline V gives CDR1 LGHDT, CDR2 YNNKEL (reference sequence). The V gene lost 3 bases and the J gene lost 8 bases, with 10 bases spanning the gap. The length of the CDR3 is 12 residues.

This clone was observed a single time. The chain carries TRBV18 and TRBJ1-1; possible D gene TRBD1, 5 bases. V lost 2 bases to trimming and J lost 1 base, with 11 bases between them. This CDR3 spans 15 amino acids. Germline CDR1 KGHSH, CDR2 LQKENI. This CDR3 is CASSPGGTQNTEAFF. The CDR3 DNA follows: TGTGCCAGCTCACCAGGGGGGACTCAGAACACTGAAGCTTTCTTT.

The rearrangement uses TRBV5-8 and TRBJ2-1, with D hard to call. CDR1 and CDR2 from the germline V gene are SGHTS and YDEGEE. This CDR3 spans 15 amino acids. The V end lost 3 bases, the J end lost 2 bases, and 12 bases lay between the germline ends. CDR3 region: CASSSKVEAYNEQFF. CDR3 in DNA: TGTGCCAGCAGCTCAAAGGTAGAGGCCTACAATGAGCAGTTCTTC.

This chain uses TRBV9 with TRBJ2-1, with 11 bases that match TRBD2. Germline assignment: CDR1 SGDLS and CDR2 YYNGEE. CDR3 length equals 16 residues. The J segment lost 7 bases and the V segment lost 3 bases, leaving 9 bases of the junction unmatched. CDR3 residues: CASSASLAGGKNEQFF. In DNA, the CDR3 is TGTGCCAGCAGCGCCTCCCTAGCGGGGGGAAAAAATGAGCAGTTCTTC.

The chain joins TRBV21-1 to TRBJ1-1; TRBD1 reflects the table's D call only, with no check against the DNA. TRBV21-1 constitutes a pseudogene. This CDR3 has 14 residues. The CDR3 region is CARNRGLRNTEAFF. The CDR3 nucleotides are TGTGCCAGAAACAGGGGGCTACGGAACACTGAAGCTTTCTTT.

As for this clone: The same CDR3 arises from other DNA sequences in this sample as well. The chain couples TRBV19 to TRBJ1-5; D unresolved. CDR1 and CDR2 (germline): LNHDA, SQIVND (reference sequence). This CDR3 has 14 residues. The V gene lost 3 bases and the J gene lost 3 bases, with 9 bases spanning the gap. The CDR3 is CASSIVPLNQPQHF. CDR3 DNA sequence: TGTGCCAGTAGTATCGTCCCACTCAATCAGCCCCAGCATTTT.

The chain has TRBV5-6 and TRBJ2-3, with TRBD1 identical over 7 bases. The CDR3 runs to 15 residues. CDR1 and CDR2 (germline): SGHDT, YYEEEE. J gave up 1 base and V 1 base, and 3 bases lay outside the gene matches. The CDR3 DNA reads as TGTGCCAGCAGCTTGCGTACAGGGGGCACAGATACGCAGTATTTT. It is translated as CASSLRTGGTDTQYF.

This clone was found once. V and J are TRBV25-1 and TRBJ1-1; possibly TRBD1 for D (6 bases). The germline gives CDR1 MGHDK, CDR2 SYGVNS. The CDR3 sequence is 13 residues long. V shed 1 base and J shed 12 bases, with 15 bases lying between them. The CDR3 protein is CASSESGGRTSFF. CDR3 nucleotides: TGTGCCAGCAGTGAATCGGGGGGGCGTACGTCTTTCTTT.

For the CDR3, the DNA is TGTGCCAGCAGCAAAGTTAGAGACTCCCATCCGGGGAATGAAAAACTGTTTTTT. Residues: CASSKVRDSHPGNEKLFF. V gene TRBV21-1 combines with J gene TRBJ1-4. TRBV21-1 is described as a pseudogene. The CDR3 is made up of 18 amino acids.

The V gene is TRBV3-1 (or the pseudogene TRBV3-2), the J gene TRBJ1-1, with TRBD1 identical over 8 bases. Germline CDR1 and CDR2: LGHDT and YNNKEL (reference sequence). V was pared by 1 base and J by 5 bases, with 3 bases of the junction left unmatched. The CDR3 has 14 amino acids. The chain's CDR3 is CASSQVTGGTEAFF. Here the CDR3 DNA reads TGTGCCAGCAGCCAAGTCACAGGGGGGACTGAAGCTTTCTTT.

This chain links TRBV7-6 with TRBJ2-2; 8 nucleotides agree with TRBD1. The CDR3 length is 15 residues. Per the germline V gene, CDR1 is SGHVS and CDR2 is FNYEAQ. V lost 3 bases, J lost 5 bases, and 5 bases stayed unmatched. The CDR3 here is CASSFRRTGTGELFF. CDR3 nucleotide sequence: TGTGCCAGCAGCTTCAGACGGACAGGGACCGGGGAGCTGTTTTTT.

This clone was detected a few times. CDR3 in amino acids: CASSHADRSTEAFF. DNA of the CDR3: TGTGCCAGCAGCCACGCGGACAGGAGCACTGAAGCTTTCTTT. The chain is built from TRBV3-1 (or the pseudogene TRBV3-2) and TRBJ1-1; 7 bases fit TRBD1. With V trimmed by 3 bases and J by 4 bases, 5 bases remained unmatched. CDR3 size: 14 residues. Germline V gene sequence: CDR1 LGHDT, CDR2 YNNKEL (reference sequence).